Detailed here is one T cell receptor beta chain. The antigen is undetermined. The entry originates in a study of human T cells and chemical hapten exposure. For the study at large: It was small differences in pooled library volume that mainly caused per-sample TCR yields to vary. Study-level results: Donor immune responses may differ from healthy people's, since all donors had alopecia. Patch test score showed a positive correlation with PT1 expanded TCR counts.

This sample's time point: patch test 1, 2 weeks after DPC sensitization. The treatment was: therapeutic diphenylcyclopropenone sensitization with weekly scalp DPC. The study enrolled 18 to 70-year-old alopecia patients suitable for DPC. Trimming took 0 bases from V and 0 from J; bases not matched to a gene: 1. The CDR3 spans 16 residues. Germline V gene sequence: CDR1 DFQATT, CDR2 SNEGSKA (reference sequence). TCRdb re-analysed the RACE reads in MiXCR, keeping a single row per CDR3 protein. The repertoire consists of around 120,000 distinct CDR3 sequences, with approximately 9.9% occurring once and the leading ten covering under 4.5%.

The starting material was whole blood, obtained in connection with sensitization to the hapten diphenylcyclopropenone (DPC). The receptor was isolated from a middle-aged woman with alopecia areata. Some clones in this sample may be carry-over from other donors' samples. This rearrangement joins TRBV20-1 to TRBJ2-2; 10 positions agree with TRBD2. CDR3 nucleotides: TGCAGTGCTAGAGATCTAGCGGGAGCGAACACCGGGGAGCTGTTTTTT. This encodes CSARDLAGANTGELFF.